The 3 T cell receptor beta chains below all came from one sample that was sequenced in a study of blood T cell repertoires in COVID-19. Measured with immunoSEQ multiplex PCR; TCRdb has only the in-frame clones, and not every one. In the table there are 140,000 to 150,000 clones, 84% of which are singletons. The sample comprised PBMCs or T cells enriched from blood (not recorded which). Source of these receptors: a woman between 45 and 60 years old who had been exposed to COVID-19.

This clone showed up just once. The rearrangement links TRBV6-1 to TRBJ1-3; no clear D gene. The CDR3 sequence is 13 residues long. Germline CDR1 and CDR2: MNHNS and SASEGT. Trimming shortened V by 2 bases and J by 3 bases, and 5 bases separated the two germline ends. CDR3 amino acids: CASSEIRGNTIYF. For the CDR3, the DNA is TGTGCCAGCAGTGAAATTCGTGGAAACACCATATATTTT.

The chain recombines TRBV4-1 with TRBJ2-7; 8 positions match TRBD1. V lost 1 base to trimming and J lost 4 bases; unmatched junction nucleotides: 9. Germline V gene data show CDR1 as MGHRA and CDR2 as YSYEKL. The CDR3 covers 16 residues. CDR3 in DNA: TGCGCCAGCAGCCAAGCAACAGGGGGGCTTATTTACGAGCAGTACTTC. It translates to CASSQATGGLIYEQYF.

The chain uses TRBV5-4 and TRBJ2-7; 14 bases line up with TRBD2. V lost 0 bases to trimming and J lost 2 bases; unmatched junction nucleotides: 4. Germline CDR1 reads SGHNT; CDR2 reads YYREEE (reference sequence). This CDR3 is 17 amino acids long. CDR3 protein: CASSLGVTSGRAYEQYF. The CDR3 region has the DNA TGTGCCAGCAGCTTGGGGGTGACTAGCGGGAGGGCCTACGAGCAGTACTTC.